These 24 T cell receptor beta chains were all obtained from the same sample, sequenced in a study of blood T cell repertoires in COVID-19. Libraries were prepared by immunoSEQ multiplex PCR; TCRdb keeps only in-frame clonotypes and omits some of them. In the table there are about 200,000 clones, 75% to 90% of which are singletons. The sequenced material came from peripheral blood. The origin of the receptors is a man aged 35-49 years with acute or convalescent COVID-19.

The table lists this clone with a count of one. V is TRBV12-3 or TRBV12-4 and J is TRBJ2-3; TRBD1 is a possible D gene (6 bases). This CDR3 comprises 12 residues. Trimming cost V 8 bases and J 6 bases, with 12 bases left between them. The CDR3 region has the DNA TGTGCCAGCGCACAGGGTCGGGATACGCAGTATTTT. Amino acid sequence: CASAQGRDTQYF.

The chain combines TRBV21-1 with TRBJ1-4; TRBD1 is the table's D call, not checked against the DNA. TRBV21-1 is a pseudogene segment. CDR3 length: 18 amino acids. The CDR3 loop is CASSKVIGQGAGNEKLFF. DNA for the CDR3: TGTGCCAGCAGCAAAGTAATAGGACAGGGGGCCGGTAATGAAAAACTGTTTTTT.

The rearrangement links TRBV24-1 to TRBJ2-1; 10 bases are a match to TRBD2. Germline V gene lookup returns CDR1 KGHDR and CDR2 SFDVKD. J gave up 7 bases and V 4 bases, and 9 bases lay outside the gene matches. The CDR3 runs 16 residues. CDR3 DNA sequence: TGTGCCACCAGTGACCGTGCTAGCGGGAGTGGAAATGAGCAGTTCTTC. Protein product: CATSDRASGSGNEQFF.

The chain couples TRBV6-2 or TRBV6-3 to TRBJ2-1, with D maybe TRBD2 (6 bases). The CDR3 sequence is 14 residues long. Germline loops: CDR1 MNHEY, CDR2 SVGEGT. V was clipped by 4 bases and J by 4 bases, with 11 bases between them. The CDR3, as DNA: TGTGCCAGCAGTTCCACTAGCAGTTACAATGAGCAGTTCTTC. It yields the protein CASSSTSSYNEQFF.

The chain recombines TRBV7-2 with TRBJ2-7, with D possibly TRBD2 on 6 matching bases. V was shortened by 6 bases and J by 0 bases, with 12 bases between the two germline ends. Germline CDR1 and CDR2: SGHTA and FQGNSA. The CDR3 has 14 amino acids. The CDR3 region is CASRQTSTSYEQYF. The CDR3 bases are TGTGCCAGCAGGCAAACTAGCACCTCCTACGAGCAGTACTTC.

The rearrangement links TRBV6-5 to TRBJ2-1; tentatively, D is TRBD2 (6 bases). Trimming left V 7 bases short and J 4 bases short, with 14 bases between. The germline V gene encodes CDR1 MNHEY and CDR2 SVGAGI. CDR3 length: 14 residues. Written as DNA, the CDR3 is TGTGCCAGCAATGTGGGGGGACGATACAATGAGCAGTTCTTC. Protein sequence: CASNVGGRYNEQFF.

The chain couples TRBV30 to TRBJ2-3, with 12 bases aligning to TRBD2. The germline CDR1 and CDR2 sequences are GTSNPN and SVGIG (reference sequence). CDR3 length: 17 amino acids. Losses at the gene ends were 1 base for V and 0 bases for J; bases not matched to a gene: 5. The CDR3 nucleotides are TGTGCCTGGAGTGACGGGACTAGCGGGCGTAGCACAGATACGCAGTATTTT. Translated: CAWSDGTSGRSTDTQYF.

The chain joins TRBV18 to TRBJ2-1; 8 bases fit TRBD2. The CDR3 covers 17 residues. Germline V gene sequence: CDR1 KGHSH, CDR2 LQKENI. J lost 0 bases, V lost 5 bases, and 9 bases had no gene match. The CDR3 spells CASSRLAGRSSYNEQFF. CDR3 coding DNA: TGTGCCAGCTCAAGATTAGCGGGGCGGAGCTCCTACAATGAGCAGTTCTTC.

The CDR3 reads CASRLQGDSPLHF. The CDR3 DNA sequence: TGTGCCAGCAGGCTACAGGGGGATTCACCCCTCCACTTT. V and J are TRBV12-3 or TRBV12-4 and TRBJ1-6, with 8 bases aligning to TRBD1. The CDR3 runs 13 residues. After removal of 6 bases from V and 8 bases from J, the junction contained 3 bases not matched to a gene.

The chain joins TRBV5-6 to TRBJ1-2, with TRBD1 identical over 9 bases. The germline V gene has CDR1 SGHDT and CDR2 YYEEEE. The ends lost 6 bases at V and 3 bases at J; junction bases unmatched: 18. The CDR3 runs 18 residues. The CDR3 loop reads CASNLLGTGPIRDYGYTF. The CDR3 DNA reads TGTGCCAGCAACCTCCTCGGGACAGGGCCAATCCGGGACTATGGCTACACCTTC.

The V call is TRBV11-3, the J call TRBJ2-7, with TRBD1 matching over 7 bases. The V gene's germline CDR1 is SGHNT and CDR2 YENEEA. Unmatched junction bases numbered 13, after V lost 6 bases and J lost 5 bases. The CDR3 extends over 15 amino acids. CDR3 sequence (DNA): TGTGCCAGCAGTTTGAGGGCAGGGGGTTTTGACGAGCAGTACTTC. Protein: CASSLRAGGFDEQYF.

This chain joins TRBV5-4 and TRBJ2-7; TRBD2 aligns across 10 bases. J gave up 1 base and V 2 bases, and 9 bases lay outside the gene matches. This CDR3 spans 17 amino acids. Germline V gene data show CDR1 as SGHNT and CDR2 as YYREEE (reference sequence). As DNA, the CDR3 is TGTGCCAGCAGCTTACTTCGGCTAGCGGGAGCGTCCTACGAGCAGTACTTC. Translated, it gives CASSLLRLAGASYEQYF.

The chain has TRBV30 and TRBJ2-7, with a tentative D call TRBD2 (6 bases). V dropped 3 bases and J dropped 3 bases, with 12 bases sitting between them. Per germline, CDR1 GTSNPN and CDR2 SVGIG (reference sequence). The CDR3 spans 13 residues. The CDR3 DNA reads TGTGCCTGGAGGAAGGGAGGCTACTACGAGCAGTACTTC. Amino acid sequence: CAWRKGGYYEQYF.

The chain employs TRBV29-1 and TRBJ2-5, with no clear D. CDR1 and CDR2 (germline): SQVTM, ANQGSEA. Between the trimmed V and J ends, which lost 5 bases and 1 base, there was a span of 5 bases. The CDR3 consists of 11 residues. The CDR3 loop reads CSVRVQETQYF. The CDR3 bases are TGCAGCGTTAGAGTCCAAGAGACCCAGTACTTC.

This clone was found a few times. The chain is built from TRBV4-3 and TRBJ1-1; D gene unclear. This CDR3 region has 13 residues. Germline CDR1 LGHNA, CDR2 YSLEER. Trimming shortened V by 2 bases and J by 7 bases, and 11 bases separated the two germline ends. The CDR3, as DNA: TGCGCCAGCAGCCAAAGTATTCTATATGAAGCTTTCTTT. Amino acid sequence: CASSQSILYEAFF.

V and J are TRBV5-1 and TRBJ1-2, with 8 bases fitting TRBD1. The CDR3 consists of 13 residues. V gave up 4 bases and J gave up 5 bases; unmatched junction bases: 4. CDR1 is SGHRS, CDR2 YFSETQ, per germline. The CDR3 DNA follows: TGCGCCAGCAGCGACCAGGGGGCGTATGGCTACACCTTC. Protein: CASSDQGAYGYTF.

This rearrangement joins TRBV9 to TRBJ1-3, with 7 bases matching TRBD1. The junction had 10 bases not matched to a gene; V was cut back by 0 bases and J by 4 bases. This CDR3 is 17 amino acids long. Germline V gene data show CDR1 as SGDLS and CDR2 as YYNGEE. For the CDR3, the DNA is TGTGCCAGCAGCGTAGAGGAGGGGGCTTTGTCCGGAAACACCATATATTTT. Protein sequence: CASSVEEGALSGNTIYF.

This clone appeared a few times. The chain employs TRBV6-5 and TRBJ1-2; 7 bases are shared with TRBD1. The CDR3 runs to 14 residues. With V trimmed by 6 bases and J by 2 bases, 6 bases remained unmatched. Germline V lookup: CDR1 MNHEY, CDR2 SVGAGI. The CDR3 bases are TGTGCCAGCAGCCAAGGCAGGGGGAACTATGGCTACACCTTC. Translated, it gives CASSQGRGNYGYTF.

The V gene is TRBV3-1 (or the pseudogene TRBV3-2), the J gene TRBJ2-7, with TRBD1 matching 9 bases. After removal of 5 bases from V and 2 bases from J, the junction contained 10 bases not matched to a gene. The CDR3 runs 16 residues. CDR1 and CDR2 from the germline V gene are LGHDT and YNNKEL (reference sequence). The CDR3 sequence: CASSTWDTGGTYEQYF. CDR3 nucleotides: TGTGCCAGCAGCACTTGGGATACAGGGGGCACCTACGAGCAGTACTTC.

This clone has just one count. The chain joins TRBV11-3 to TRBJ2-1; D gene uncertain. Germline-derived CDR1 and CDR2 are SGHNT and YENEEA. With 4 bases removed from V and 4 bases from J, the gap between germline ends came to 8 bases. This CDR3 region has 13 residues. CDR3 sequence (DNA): TGTGCCAGCAGCTCCCCCCTTTACAATGAGCAGTTCTTC. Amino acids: CASSSPLYNEQFF.

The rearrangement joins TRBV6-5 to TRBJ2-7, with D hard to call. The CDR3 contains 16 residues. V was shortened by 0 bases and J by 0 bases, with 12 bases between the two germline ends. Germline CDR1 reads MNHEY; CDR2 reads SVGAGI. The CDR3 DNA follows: TGTGCCAGCAGTTACTCGCGGCCCGAGCTCTCCTACGAGCAGTACTTC. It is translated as CASSYSRPELSYEQYF.

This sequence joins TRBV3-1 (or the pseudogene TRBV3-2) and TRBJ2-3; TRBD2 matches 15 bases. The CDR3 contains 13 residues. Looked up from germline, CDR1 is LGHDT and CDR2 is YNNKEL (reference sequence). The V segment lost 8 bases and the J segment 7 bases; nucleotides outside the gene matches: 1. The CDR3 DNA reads TGTGCCAGCGGGACTAGCGGGAGGAATACGCAGTATTTT. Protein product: CASGTSGRNTQYF.

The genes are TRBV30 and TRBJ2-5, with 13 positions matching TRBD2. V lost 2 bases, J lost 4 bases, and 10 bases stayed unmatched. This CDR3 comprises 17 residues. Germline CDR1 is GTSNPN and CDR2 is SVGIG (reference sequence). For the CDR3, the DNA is TGTGCCTGGAGTCCACGGGGACTAGCGGGATGGAGAGAGACCCAGTACTTC. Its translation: CAWSPRGLAGWRETQYF.

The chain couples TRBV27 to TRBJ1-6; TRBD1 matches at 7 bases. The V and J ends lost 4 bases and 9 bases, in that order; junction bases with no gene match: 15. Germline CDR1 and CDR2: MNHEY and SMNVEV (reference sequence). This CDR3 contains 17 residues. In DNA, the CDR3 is TGTGCCAGCAGTTACCATACCGACAGGGCGACGGCTTCACCCCTCCACTTT. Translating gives CASSYHTDRATASPLHF.